This T cell receptor beta chain is drawn from a study of post-analysis software for immune sequencing data. Study-wide background: Several disease courses (relapsing-remitting, secondary progressive and progressive-relapsing) of multiple sclerosis were included. Findings of the study overall: Patients carried roughly 5 TRBV segments more frequently than controls did, and TRBV5-6, TRBV5-1 and TRBV20-1 were among them. Controls' normalized Chao1 diversity significantly exceeded that of multiple sclerosis patients.

The library was made from cDNA and included unique molecular identifiers. Out of roughly 0.85 to 10 million T cells, a few hundred thousand cDNA molecules were generated. TCRdb itself ran the PCR reads through MiXCR, one entry per CDR3 protein. The sample comprises 350,000 to 450,000 distinct CDR3 sequences, more than 30% of which are singletons, and 7.6% rests with the top ten. CDR1 and CDR2 (germline): SQVTM, ANQGSEA. V dropped 6 bases and J dropped 5 bases, with 13 bases sitting between them. CDR3 length: 12 amino acids. There are a few counts of this clonotype. Its antigen is unknown. The source of this sequence is a girl aged 2 to 10 with multiple sclerosis. The gene calls are TRBV29-1 and TRBJ2-5, with D tentatively TRBD1 (7 bases). Sequenced input: blood. CDR3: CSVGGQYETQYF. CDR3 coding DNA: TGCAGCGTCGGGGGACAGTACGAGACCCAGTACTTC.